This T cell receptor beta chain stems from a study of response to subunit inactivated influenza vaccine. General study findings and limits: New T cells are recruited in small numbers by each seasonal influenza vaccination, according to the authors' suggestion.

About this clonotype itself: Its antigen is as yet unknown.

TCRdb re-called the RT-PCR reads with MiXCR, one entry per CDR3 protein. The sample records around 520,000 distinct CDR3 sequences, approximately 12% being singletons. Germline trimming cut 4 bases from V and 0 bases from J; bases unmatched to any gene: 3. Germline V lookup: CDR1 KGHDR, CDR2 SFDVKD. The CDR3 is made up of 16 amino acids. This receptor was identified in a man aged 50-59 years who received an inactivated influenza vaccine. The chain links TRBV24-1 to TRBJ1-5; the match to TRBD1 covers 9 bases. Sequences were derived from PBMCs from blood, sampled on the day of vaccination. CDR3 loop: CATSEGTGFSNQPQHF. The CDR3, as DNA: TGTGCCACCAGTGAGGGGACAGGGTTTAGCAATCAGCCCCAGCATTTT.